In this sample, the clone carrying this T cell receptor (beta chain) turned up a few times. Its cognate antigen is unknown. This entry belongs to a study of cytomegalovirus exposure and HLA in healthy donors. Study background: Drawn from HLA-typed donors, tens of millions of unique TCRs were held in an early data release. Overall study results and limits: According to an earlier analysis, most TCR beta V segments yielded productive rearrangements about 90% or about 30% of the time. Reportedly, TCR beta sequences accurately predicted HLA-A and HLA-B alleles in most subjects. Presence/absence analyses supposed approximately even sequencing depth among donors.

From germline, CDR1 is SGHNT and CDR2 YYREEE (reference sequence). The CDR3 loop spans 13 amino acids. V gave up 7 bases and J gave up 4 bases, with 14 bases separating them. The PCR contained 60 Vbeta and 13 Jbeta primers. Produced via immunoSEQ multiplex PCR; TCRdb's table is partial and in-frame only. The sample includes 85,000 to 120,000 clones, 63% of them seen just once. The specimen sequenced was PBMCs. The genes are TRBV5-4 and TRBJ1-1; TRBD1 is a possible D gene (5 bases). This receptor was taken from a human donor in good health. In DNA, the CDR3 is TGTGCCAGCTCTCCGGGGGGATCCACTGAAGCTTTCTTT. It codes for CASSPGGSTEAFF.